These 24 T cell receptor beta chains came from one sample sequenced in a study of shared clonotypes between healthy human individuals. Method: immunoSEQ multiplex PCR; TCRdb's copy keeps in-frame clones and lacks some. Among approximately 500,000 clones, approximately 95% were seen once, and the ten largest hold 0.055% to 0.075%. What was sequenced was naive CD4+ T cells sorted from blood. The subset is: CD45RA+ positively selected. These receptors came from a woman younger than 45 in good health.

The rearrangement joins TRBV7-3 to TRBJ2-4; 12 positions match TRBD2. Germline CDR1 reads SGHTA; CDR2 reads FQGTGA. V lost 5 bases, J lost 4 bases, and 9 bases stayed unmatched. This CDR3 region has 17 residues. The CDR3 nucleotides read TGTGCCAGCAGCCCCGACCCTAGCGGGAGGGGTAAAAACATTCAGTACTTC. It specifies CASSPDPSGRGKNIQYF. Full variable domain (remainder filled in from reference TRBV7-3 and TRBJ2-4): GAGVSQTPSNKVTEKGKYVELRCDPISGHTALYWYRQSLGQGPEFLIYFQGTGAADDSGLPNDRFFAVRPEGSVSTLKIQRTERGDSAVYLCASSPDPSGRGKNIQYFGAGTRLSVL.

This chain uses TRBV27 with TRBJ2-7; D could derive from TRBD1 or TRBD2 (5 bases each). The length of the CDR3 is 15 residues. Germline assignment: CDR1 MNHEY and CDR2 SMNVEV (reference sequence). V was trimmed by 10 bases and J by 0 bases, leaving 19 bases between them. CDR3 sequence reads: CATRKVGTYSYEQYF. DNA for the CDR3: TGTGCCACGAGAAAGGTAGGGACGTACTCCTACGAGCAGTACTTC.

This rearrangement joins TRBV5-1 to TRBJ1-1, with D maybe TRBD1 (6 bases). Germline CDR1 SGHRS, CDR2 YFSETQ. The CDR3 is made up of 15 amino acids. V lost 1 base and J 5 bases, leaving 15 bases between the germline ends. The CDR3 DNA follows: TGCGCCAGCAGCTTGACCGGGGGGCTGGGGACTGAAGCTTTCTTT. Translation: CASSLTGGLGTEAFF.

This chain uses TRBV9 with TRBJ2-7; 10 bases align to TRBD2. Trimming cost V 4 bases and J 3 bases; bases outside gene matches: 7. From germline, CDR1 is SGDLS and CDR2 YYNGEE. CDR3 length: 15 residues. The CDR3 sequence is CASSTGPSGSYEQYF. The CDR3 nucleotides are TGTGCCAGCAGCACGGGCCCTAGCGGGAGCTACGAGCAGTACTTC.

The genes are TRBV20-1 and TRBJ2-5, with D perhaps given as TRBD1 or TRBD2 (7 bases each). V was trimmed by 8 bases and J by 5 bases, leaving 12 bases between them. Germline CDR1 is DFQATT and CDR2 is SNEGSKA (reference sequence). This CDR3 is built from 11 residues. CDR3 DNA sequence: TGCAGTACTCAGGGGGGGGAGACCCAGTACTTC. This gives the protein CSTQGGETQYF.

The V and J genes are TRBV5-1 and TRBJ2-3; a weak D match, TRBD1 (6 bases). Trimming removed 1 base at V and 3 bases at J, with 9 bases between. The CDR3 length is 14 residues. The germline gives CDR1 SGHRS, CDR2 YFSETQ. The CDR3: CASSLQTGTDTQYF. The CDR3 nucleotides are TGCGCCAGCAGCTTGCAAACAGGGACAGATACGCAGTATTTT.

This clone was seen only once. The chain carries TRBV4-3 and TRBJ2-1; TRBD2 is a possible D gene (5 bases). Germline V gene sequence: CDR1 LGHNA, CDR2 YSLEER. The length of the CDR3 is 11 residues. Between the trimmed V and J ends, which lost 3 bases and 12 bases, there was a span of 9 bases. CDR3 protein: CASSHTAGQFF. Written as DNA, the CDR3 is TGCGCCAGCAGCCATACCGCGGGGCAGTTCTTC.

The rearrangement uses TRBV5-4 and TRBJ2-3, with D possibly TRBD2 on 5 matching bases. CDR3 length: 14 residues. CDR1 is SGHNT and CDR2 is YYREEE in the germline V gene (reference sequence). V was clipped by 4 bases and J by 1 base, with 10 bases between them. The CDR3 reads CASSPPRGTDTQYF. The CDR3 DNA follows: TGTGCCAGCAGCCCACCGAGGGGCACAGATACGCAGTATTTT.

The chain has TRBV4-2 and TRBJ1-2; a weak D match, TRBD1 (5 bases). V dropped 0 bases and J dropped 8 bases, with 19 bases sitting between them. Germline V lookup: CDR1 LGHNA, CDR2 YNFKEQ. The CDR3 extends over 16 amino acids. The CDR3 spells CASSQDRRGGRGGYTF. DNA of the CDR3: TGTGCCAGCAGCCAAGATCGGCGGGGGGGTAGGGGCGGCTACACCTTC.

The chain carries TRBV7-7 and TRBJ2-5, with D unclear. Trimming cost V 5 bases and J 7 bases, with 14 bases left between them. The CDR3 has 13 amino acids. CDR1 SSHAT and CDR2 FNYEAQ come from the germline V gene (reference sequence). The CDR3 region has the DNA TGTGCCAGCAGCCTAAGCCCCGCCGGGACCCAGTACTTC. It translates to CASSLSPAGTQYF.

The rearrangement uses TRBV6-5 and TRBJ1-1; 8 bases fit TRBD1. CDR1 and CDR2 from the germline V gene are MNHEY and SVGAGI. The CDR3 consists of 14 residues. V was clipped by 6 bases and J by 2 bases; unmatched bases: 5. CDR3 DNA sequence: TGTGCCAGCAGAAGGACAGGGCGCAACACTGAAGCTTTCTTT. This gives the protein CASRRTGRNTEAFF.

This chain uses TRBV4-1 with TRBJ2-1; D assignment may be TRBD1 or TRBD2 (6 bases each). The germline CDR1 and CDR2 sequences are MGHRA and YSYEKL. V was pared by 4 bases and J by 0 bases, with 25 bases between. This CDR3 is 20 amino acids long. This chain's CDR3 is CASSRRPGQSAGSSYNEQFF. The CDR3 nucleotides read TGCGCCAGCAGCCGGCGTCCAGGACAGTCAGCGGGCAGCTCCTACAATGAGCAGTTCTTC.

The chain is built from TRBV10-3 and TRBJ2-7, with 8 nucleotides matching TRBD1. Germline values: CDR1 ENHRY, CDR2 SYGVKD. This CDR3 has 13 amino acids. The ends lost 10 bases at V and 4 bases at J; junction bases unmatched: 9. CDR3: CATHPGGWYEQYF. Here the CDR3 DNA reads TGTGCCACCCACCCAGGGGGCTGGTACGAGCAGTACTTC.

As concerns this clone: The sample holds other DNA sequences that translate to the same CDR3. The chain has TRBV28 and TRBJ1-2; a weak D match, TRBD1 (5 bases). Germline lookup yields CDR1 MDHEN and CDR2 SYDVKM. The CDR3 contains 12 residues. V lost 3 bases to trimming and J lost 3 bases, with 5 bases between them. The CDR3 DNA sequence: TGTGCCAGCAGTTTGACAGACTATGGCTACACCTTC. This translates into CASSLTDYGYTF.

In DNA form, the CDR3 reads TGTGCCAGCACCCCATACTGGGGACGTAACTACGAGCAGTACTTC. As protein: CASTPYWGRNYEQYF. The V call is TRBV27, the J call TRBJ2-7; D is possibly TRBD1 or TRBD2 (5 bases each). The germline V gene encodes CDR1 MNHEY and CDR2 SMNVEV (reference sequence). Trimming stripped 7 bases from V and 3 bases from J, with 19 bases between. The CDR3 contains 15 residues.

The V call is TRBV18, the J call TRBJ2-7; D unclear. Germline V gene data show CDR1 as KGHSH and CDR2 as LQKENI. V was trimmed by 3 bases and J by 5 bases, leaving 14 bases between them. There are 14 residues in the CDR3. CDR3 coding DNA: TGTGCCAGCTCACCTCAGACCAGTTTTGACGAGCAGTACTTC. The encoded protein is CASSPQTSFDEQYF.

For the CDR3, the DNA is TGTGCCAGTATAGGGAGCACTGAAGCTTTCTTT. This gives the protein CASIGSTEAFF. V gene TRBV19 combines with J gene TRBJ1-1; D not certain. Germline loops: CDR1 LNHDA, CDR2 SQIVND (reference sequence). Trimming took 7 bases from V and 4 from J, leaving 7 bases between them. The CDR3 spans 11 residues. The full variable domain, completed using reference TRBV19 and TRBJ1-1, is DGGITQSPKYLFRKEGQNVTLSCEQNLNHDAMYWYRQDPGQGLRLIYYSQIVNDFQKGDIAEGYSVSREKKESFPLTVTSAQKNPTAFYLCASIGSTEAFFGQGTRLTVV.

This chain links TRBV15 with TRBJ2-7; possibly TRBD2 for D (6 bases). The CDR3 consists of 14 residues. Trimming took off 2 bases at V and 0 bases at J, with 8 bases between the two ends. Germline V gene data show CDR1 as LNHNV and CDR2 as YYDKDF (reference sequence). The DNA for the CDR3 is TGTGCCACCAGCAGACTCGGGAGCTCCTACGAGCAGTACTTC. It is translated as CATSRLGSSYEQYF.

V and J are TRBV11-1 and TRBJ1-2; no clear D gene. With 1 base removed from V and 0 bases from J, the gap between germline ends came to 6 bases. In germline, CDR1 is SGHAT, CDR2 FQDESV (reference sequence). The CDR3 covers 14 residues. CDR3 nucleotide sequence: TGTGCCAGCAGCTTAGAGGTAGCTAACTATGGCTACACCTTC. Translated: CASSLEVANYGYTF.

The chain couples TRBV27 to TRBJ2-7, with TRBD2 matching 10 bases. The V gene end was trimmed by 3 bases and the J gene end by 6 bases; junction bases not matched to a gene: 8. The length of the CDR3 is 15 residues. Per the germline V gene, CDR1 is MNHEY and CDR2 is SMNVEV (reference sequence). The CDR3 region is CASSFRSGRSGEQYF. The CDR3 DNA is TGTGCCAGCAGTTTCCGTAGCGGGAGGAGCGGCGAGCAGTACTTC.

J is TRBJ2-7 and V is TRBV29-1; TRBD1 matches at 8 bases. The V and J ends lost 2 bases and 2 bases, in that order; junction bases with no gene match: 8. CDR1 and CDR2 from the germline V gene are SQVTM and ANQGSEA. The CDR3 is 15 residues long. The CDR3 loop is CSVEKTGVATYEQYF. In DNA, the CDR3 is TGCAGCGTTGAAAAGACAGGGGTGGCCACCTACGAGCAGTACTTC.

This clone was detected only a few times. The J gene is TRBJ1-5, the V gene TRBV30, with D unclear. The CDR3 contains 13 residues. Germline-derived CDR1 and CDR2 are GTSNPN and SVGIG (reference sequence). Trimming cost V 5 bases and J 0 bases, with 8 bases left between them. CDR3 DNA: TGTGCCTGGGAGAGGGATAGCAATCAGCCCCAGCATTTT. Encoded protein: CAWERDSNQPQHF.

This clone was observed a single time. The CDR3 spells CATSRGADSYSGNTIYF. The DNA for the CDR3 is TGTGCCACCAGCAGAGGGGCCGACAGTTACTCTGGAAACACCATATATTTT. The V gene is TRBV15, the J gene TRBJ1-3; tentatively, D is TRBD1 (5 bases). V was clipped by 1 base and J by 0 bases, with 13 bases between them. This CDR3 is built from 17 residues. Germline values: CDR1 LNHNV, CDR2 YYDKDF (reference sequence).

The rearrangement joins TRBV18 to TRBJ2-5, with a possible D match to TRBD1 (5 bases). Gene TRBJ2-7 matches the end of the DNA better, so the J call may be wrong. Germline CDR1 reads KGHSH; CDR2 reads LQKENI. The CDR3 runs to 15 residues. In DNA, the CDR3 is TGTGCCAGCTCGTCCGCTAGGCAGGGCTCCTACGAGCAGTACTTC. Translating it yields CASSSARQGSYEQYF.